Following are 3 T cell receptor beta chains from one sample sequenced in a study of blood T cell repertoires in COVID-19 (dated by TCRdb to the early 2020s). The library was built by means of the immunoSEQ multiplex PCR assay. As stored in TCRdb, this immuneACCESS dataset retains in-frame rearrangements with V and J assigned. A fraction of the clones does not appear; measured against another copy, unresolved V genes explain less than half of the discrepancy, and the remainder lacks a known reason. This sample gives approximately 500,000 clones in total; about 88% of them show up just once. The biggest ten clones account for roughly 8% of the sample. Source material: peripheral blood. The receptors originated from a woman in her forties or fifties with COVID-19, enrolled during active disease.

This rearrangement joins TRBV7-6 to TRBJ2-4; possible D gene TRBD2, 7 bases. V was trimmed by 1 base and J by 3 bases, leaving 16 bases between them. Per germline, CDR1 SGHVS and CDR2 FNYEAQ. The CDR3 is 17 amino acids. The chain's CDR3 is CASSLVRRGPDKNIQYF. The CDR3 DNA sequence: TGTGCCAGCAGCTTAGTGAGGCGGGGGCCCGACAAAAACATTCAGTACTTC.

The CDR3 loop reads CASSPRTGSDYEQYF. The DNA for the CDR3 is TGTGCCAGCAGCCCTCGGACAGGGTCTGATTACGAGCAGTACTTC. The gene calls are TRBV9 and TRBJ2-7; 8 bases fit TRBD1. In germline, CDR1 is SGDLS, CDR2 YYNGEE. The length of the CDR3 is 15 residues. V was clipped by 4 bases and J by 4 bases; unmatched bases: 10.

This clone was counted only a few times. V usage is TRBV5-1 and J usage is TRBJ2-3; 8 bases map to TRBD2. The CDR3 is 15 residues long. The germline V gene encodes CDR1 SGHRS and CDR2 YFSETQ. The ends lost 1 base at V and 2 bases at J; junction bases unmatched: 3. The CDR3 region has the DNA TGCGCCAGCAGCTTGACTAGCGGCCCCACAGATACGCAGTATTTT. Amino acids: CASSLTSGPTDTQYF.